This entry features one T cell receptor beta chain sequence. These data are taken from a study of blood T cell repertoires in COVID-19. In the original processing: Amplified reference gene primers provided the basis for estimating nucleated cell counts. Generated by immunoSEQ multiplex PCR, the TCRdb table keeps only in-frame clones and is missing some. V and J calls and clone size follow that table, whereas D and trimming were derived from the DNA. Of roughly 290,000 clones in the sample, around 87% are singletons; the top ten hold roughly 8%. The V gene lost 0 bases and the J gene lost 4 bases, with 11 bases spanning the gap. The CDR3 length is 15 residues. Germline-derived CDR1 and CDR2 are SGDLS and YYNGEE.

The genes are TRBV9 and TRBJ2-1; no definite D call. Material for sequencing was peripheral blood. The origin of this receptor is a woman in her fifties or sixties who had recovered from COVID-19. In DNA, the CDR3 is TGTGCCAGCAGCGTAGCACTTCTCTCTTACAATGAGCAGTTCTTC. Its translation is CASSVALLSYNEQFF.